The 17 T cell receptor beta chains listed next were all sequenced from one sample in a study of T cells in Graves' hyperthyroidism and ophthalmopathy. RNA transcripts gave rise to amplified TCR beta CDR3 regions. HTBI primers were employed in a first-round RT-PCR of the TCR CDR3. TCRdb re-derived calls from the multiplex PCR reads in MiXCR, one entry per CDR3 protein. The sample carries some 320,000 distinct CDR3 sequences, 12% to 15% recorded once. Sequencing used blood. The receptors here all came from a woman in her 40s with Graves' ophthalmopathy.

The genes are TRBV5-4 and TRBJ2-4, with 8 nucleotides matching TRBD1. The junction had 8 bases not matched to a gene; V was cut back by 4 bases and J by 8 bases. Germline V gene sequence: CDR1 SGHNT, CDR2 YYREEE (reference sequence). The CDR3 runs 14 residues. The DNA of the CDR3 is TGTGCCAGCAGCCCTGGACAGGGTCGGGACATTCAGTACTTC. Translated, it gives CASSPGQGRDIQYF. The whole variable domain, remainder taken from reference TRBV5-4 and TRBJ2-4, is ETGVTQSPTHLIKTRGQQVTLRCSSQSGHNTVSWYQQALGQGPQFIFQYYREEENGRGNFPPRFSGLQFPNYSSELNVNALELDDSALYLCASSPGQGRDIQYFGAGTRLSVL.

This clonotype came up many times. The CDR3 coding sequence is TGTGCCAGCAGTTCCCCCGGGACTAGCGGGAACAATGAGCAGTTCTTC. Its translation is CASSSPGTSGNNEQFF. The chain has TRBV28 and TRBJ2-1, with TRBD2 matching 13 bases. This CDR3 contains 16 residues. V shed 4 bases and J 5 bases; nucleotides not matched to a gene: 5. CDR1 MDHEN and CDR2 SYDVKM come from the germline V gene.

The chain employs TRBV5-1 and TRBJ2-5, with D possibly matching TRBD2 (6 bases). CDR1 is SGHRS and CDR2 is YFSETQ in the germline V gene. Trimming pared 3 bases from V and 4 bases from J, leaving 10 bases between. The CDR3 runs to 13 residues. In DNA, the CDR3 is TGCGCCAGCAGCTCGCGGGGCATAGAGACCCAGTACTTC. Protein product: CASSSRGIETQYF.

The CDR3 protein is CAISEAGVNEQFF. CDR3 DNA: TGTGCCATCAGTGAGGCCGGGGTAAATGAGCAGTTCTTC. The rearrangement joins TRBV10-3 to TRBJ2-1; D is perhaps TRBD2 (5 bases). V was cut by 2 bases and J by 7 bases, with 9 bases left in between. The CDR3 covers 13 residues. CDR1 ENHRY and CDR2 SYGVKD come from the germline V gene.

This clonotype appeared many times. The genes are TRBV24-1 and TRBJ2-1; a possible D gene is TRBD1 (5 bases). Germline V gene sequence: CDR1 KGHDR, CDR2 SFDVKD. CDR3 length: 12 amino acids. The V gene lost 9 bases and the J gene lost 6 bases, with 11 bases spanning the gap. Here the CDR3 reads CATQGLSNEQFF. The CDR3, as DNA: TGTGCCACCCAGGGATTGAGCAATGAGCAGTTCTTC.

This clonotype was picked up many times. The chain has TRBV28 and TRBJ2-3; weak D call: TRBD2 (6 bases). Deletions cut 3 bases from V and 10 bases from J, with 11 bases between. CDR3 length: 12 residues. Germline assignment: CDR1 MDHEN and CDR2 SYDVKM. The CDR3 region is CASSFGGGAQYF. The CDR3, as DNA: TGTGCCAGCAGTTTTGGCGGCGGGGCGCAGTATTTT.

The chain combines TRBV19 with TRBJ2-3; D gene ambiguous. Germline V lookup: CDR1 LNHDA, CDR2 SQIVND (reference sequence). Trimming took 3 bases from V and 1 from J, leaving 5 bases between them. CDR3 size: 13 residues. The CDR3 loop is CASSIARTDTQYF. The CDR3 DNA is TGTGCCAGTAGTATCGCGCGCACAGATACGCAGTATTTT.

This clonotype has only a few counts. J is TRBJ2-5 and V is TRBV13; 12 positions agree with TRBD2. The length of the CDR3 is 16 residues. Unmatched junction bases numbered 7, after V lost 4 bases and J lost 4 bases. Germline CDR1 and CDR2: PRHDT and FYEKMQ (reference sequence). The CDR3 DNA reads TGTGCCAGCAGCTCCGACGGGACTAGCGGGCGAGAGACCCAGTACTTC. This encodes CASSSDGTSGRETQYF.

This clonotype occurred many times. The CDR3, as DNA: TGTGCCAGCGGCGCAGGGGGCTGGGGAGCTTTCTTT. It is translated as CASGAGGWGAFF. The chain carries TRBV11-2 and TRBJ1-1, with 8 bases that match TRBD1. There are 12 residues in the CDR3. Per the germline V gene, CDR1 is SGHAT and CDR2 is FQNNGV. After removal of 8 bases from V and 10 bases from J, the junction contained 9 bases not matched to a gene. Full variable domain (outside the CDR3, taken from reference TRBV11-2 and TRBJ1-1): EAGVAQSPRYKIIEKRQSVAFWCNPISGHATLYWYQQILGQGPKLLIQFQNNGVVDDSQLPKDRFSAERLKGVDSTLKIQPAKLEDSAVYLCASGAGGWGAFFGQGTRLTVV.

This clonotype showed up many times. The genes are TRBV27 and TRBJ1-2; D perhaps matches TRBD1 (6 bases). The CDR3 is made up of 13 amino acids. Looked up from germline, CDR1 is MNHEY and CDR2 is SMNVEV (reference sequence). V lost 1 base, J lost 7 bases, and 10 bases lay in between. Here the CDR3 reads CASSLYGRGGYTF. The CDR3 bases are TGTGCCAGCAGTTTATACGGCAGGGGTGGCTACACCTTC.

This clonotype has a count of ten or more. The chain recombines TRBV2 with TRBJ2-2; 11 bases agree with TRBD2. Germline V lookup: CDR1 SNHLY, CDR2 FYNNEI. J lost 1 base, V lost 4 bases, and 5 bases had no gene match. CDR3 length equals 17 residues. Here the CDR3 DNA reads TGTGCCAGCAGTGGAGGAACTAGCGGGAGGAACACCGGGGAGCTGTTTTTT. Protein product: CASSGGTSGRNTGELFF. Variable domain in full (rest from reference TRBV2 and TRBJ2-2): EPEVTQTPSHQVTQMGQEVILRCVPISNHLYFYWYRQILGQKVEFLVSFYNNEISEKSEIFDDQFSVERPDGSNFTLKIRSTKLEDSAMYFCASSGGTSGRNTGELFFGEGSRLTVL.

Many counts were recorded for this clonotype. V and J are TRBV5-6 and TRBJ1-4, with TRBD1 identical over 8 bases. CDR1 is SGHDT, CDR2 YYEEEE, per germline. Unmatched junction bases numbered 1, after V lost 1 base and J lost 8 bases. This CDR3 contains 13 residues. In nucleotides, the CDR3 is TGTGCCAGCAGCTTGCGGGACAGGGAAAAACTGTTTTTT. The encoded protein is CASSLRDREKLFF.

The rearrangement uses TRBV20-1 and TRBJ2-7; a weak D match, TRBD1 (6 bases). V was cut by 3 bases and J by 2 bases, with 11 bases left in between. The CDR3 consists of 13 residues. Germline V gives CDR1 DFQATT, CDR2 SNEGSKA (reference sequence). The CDR3 protein is CSARGDNTYEQYF. The CDR3 DNA follows: TGCAGTGCTAGGGGGGACAATACCTACGAGCAGTACTTC.

The rearrangement links TRBV19 to TRBJ2-1; no clear D. The CDR3 is 13 amino acids. Germline values: CDR1 LNHDA, CDR2 SQIVND (reference sequence). Between the trimmed V and J ends, which lost 1 base and 8 bases, there was a span of 9 bases. CDR3 residues: CASSIGRKYEQFF. DNA for the CDR3: TGTGCCAGTAGTATAGGTCGGAAATATGAGCAGTTCTTC.

This clonotype was seen at least ten times. This chain joins TRBV19 and TRBJ1-5; D remains unclear. The V gene lost 3 bases and the J gene lost 9 bases, with 12 bases spanning the gap. Germline V gene lookup returns CDR1 LNHDA and CDR2 SQIVND (reference sequence). The CDR3 contains 13 residues. The CDR3 loop is CASSIDRLGPQHF. The CDR3 region has the DNA TGTGCCAGTAGTATTGACCGATTAGGGCCCCAGCATTTT.

Ten or more counts support this clonotype. This rearrangement joins TRBV2 to TRBJ1-1; TRBD1 aligns across 7 bases. The CDR3 extends over 12 amino acids. V trimming: 6 bases; J trimming: 6 bases; junction bases outside the gene matches: 4. From germline, CDR1 is SNHLY and CDR2 FYNNEI. Here the CDR3 reads CASRGDRAEAFF. The CDR3 DNA reads as TGTGCCAGCAGAGGGGACAGAGCTGAAGCTTTCTTT.

The J gene is TRBJ2-7, the V gene TRBV20-1; D ambiguous. Per germline, CDR1 DFQATT and CDR2 SNEGSKA (reference sequence). This CDR3 region has 11 residues. V lost 4 bases to trimming and J lost 2 bases, with 6 bases between them. The CDR3, as DNA: TGCAGTGCTAATAAGCCCTACGAGCAGTACTTC. This translates into CSANKPYEQYF.